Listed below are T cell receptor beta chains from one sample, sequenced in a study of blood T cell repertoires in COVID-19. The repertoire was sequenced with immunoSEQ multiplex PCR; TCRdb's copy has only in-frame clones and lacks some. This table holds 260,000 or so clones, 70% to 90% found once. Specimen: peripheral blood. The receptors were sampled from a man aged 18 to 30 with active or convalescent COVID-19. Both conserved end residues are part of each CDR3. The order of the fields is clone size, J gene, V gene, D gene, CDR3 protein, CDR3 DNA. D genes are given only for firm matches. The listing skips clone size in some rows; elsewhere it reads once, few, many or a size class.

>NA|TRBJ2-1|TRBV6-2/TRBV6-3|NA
CASSYSIGTSSYNEQFF
TGTGCCAGCAGTTACTCGATTGGCACCAGCTCCTACAATGAGCAGTTCTTC
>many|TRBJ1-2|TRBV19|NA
CARITALGSYGYTF
TGTGCCAGAATAACAGCTTTGGGTAGCTATGGCTACACCTTC
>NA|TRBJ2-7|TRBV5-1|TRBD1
CASSEGQGAYEQYF
TGCGCCAGCAGCGAGGGACAGGGGGCCTACGAGCAGTACTTC
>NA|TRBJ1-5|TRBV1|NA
CTSSQVGLPRNQPQHF
TGCACCAGCAGCCAAGTGGGACTTCCTCGCAATCAGCCCCAGCATTTT
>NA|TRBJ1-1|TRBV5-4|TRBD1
CASSFDRGYTEAFF
TGTGCCAGCAGTTTCGACAGGGGTTACACTGAAGCTTTCTTT
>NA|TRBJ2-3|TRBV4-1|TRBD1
CASSQKDRVGTDTQYF
TGCGCCAGCAGCCAAAAAGACAGGGTAGGGACAGATACGCAGTATTTT
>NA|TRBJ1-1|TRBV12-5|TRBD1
CASGIPSNCWDRGAATEAFF
TGTGCTAGTGGTATACCTTCGAATTGTTGGGACAGGGGGGCGGCCACTGAAGCTTTCTTT
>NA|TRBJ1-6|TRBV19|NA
CASSFGPPPGSPLHF
TGTGCCAGTAGTTTCGGACCTCCACCGGGGTCACCCCTCCACTTT
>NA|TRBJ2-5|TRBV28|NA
CASSLGGIGETQYF
TGTGCCAGCAGTTTAGGAGGGATCGGAGAGACCCAGTACTTC
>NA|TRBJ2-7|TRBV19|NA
CASSISGPYEQYF
TGTGCCAGTAGTATTTCAGGGCCCTACGAGCAGTACTTC
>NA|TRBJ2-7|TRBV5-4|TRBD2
CASSLSSGLTYEQYF
TGTGCCAGCAGCTTGTCTAGCGGGCTTACCTACGAGCAGTACTTC
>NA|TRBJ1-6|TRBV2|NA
CAGGSSYNSPLHF
TGTGCAGGGGGTAGCTCCTATAATTCACCCCTCCACTTT
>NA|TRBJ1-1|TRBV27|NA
CASNPLPGPPTEAFF
TGTGCCAGCAACCCACTTCCTGGGCCCCCCACTGAAGCTTTCTTT
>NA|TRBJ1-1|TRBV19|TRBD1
CASSSGTGGTEAFF
TGTGCCAGTAGTTCCGGGACAGGTGGCACTGAAGCTTTCTTT
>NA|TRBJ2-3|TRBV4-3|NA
CASSQVARDTQYF
TGCGCCAGCAGCCAGGTCGCGCGAGATACGCAGTATTTT
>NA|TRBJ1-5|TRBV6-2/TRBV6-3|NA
CASSFLQQGGPNQPQHF
TGTGCCAGCAGTTTCCTCCAACAGGGAGGGCCCAATCAGCCCCAGCATTTT
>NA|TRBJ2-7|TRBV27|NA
CASSLSHPAYEQYF
TGTGCCAGCAGTTTATCGCACCCAGCCTACGAGCAGTACTTC
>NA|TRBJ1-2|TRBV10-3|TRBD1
CAISEETGGGYTF
TGTGCCATCAGTGAGGAGACAGGGGGTGGCTACACCTTC
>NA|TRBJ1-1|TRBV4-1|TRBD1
CASSQNSLSGTGEKMVNTEAFF
TGCGCCAGCAGCCAAAACAGTCTTTCCGGGACAGGGGAAAAAATGGTGAACACTGAAGCTTTCTTT
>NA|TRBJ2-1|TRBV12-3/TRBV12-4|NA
CASSLGAYNEQFF
TGTGCCAGCAGCCTCGGGGCCTACAATGAGCAGTTCTTC
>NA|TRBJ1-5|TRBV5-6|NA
CASSLQGSNQPQHF
TGTGCCAGCAGCTTACAGGGTAGCAATCAGCCCCAGCATTTT
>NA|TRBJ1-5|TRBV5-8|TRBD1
CASKGTGYSNQPQHF
TGTGCCAGCAAAGGGACAGGGTATAGCAATCAGCCCCAGCATTTT
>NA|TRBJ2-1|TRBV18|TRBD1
CASSPMGQIQNEQFF
TGTGCCAGCTCACCAATGGGACAGATACAAAATGAGCAGTTCTTC
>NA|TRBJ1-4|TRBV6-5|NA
CASTGRRGDEKLFF
TGTGCCAGCACGGGCAGGAGGGGTGATGAAAAACTGTTTTTT
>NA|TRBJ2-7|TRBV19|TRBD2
CASSILAGDLYEQYF
TGTGCCAGTAGTATCTTAGCGGGGGACCTCTACGAGCAGTACTTC
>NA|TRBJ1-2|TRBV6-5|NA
CASSYSDRILGGYTF
TGTGCCAGCAGTTACTCGGACAGAATTCTGGGCGGCTACACCTTC
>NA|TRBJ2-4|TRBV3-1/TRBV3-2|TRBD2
CASSQGLAGGNIQYF
TGTGCCAGCAGCCAAGGACTAGCGGGGGGAAACATTCAGTACTTC
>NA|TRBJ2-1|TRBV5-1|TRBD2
CASSPGTSGGLGYEQFF
TGCGCCAGCAGCCCGGGGACTAGCGGGGGGCTGGGGTATGAGCAGTTCTTC
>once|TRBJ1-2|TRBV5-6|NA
CASSPGLLNYGYTF
TGTGCCAGCAGCCCCGGACTGCTTAACTATGGCTACACCTTC
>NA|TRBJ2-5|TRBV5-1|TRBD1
CASWDPSGGETQYF
TGCGCCAGCTGGGATCCCTCAGGGGGAGAGACCCAGTACTTC
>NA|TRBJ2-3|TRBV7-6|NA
CASSLGAGTSTDTQYF
TGTGCCAGCAGCTTAGGGGCAGGAACTAGCACAGATACGCAGTATTTT
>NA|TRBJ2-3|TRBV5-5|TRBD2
CASSFPGAGGRNTQYF
TGTGCCAGCAGCTTCCCGGGAGCGGGGGGACGAAATACGCAGTATTTT
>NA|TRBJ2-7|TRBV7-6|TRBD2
CASSLDWGLGLAGGLDEQYF
TGTGCCAGCAGCTTAGATTGGGGTCTCGGACTAGCGGGGGGGCTGGACGAGCAGTACTTC
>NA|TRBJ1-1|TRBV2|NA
CASIVGVEAFF
TGTGCCAGCATTGTCGGAGTTGAAGCTTTCTTT
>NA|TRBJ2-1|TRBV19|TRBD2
CASSPPGLVRAYNEQFF
TGTGCCAGTAGTCCCCCGGGACTAGTCCGGGCCTACAATGAGCAGTTCTTC